The entry below gives a single T cell receptor (beta chain) sequence along with its context. What it binds is not known. This specimen belongs to a study of T cell responses to AZD1222 COVID-19 vaccine. Study-wide context: Pooling covered second doses at about 4 or about 12 weeks.

Study-wide findings and caveats: In all cases, repertoires were sampled only after the peak T cell response.

The germline V and J ends were trimmed by 2 bases and 8 bases, with 6 bases remaining between them. Germline CDR1 is SEHNR and CDR2 is FQNEAQ (reference sequence). This CDR3 has 11 residues. Only in-frame clones appear in the TCRdb table, and some are missing; sequencing was by immunoSEQ multiplex PCR. The sample holds 100,000 to 150,000 clones, roughly 90% seen once. The receptor comes from an adult in good health. This specimen was peripheral blood, taken on day 0 of AZD1222 vaccination. This chain links TRBV7-9 with TRBJ1-1; D remains ambiguous. The CDR3 sequence: CASSLYGEAFF. The CDR3 DNA sequence: TGTGCCAGCAGCTTATATGGGGAAGCTTTCTTT.